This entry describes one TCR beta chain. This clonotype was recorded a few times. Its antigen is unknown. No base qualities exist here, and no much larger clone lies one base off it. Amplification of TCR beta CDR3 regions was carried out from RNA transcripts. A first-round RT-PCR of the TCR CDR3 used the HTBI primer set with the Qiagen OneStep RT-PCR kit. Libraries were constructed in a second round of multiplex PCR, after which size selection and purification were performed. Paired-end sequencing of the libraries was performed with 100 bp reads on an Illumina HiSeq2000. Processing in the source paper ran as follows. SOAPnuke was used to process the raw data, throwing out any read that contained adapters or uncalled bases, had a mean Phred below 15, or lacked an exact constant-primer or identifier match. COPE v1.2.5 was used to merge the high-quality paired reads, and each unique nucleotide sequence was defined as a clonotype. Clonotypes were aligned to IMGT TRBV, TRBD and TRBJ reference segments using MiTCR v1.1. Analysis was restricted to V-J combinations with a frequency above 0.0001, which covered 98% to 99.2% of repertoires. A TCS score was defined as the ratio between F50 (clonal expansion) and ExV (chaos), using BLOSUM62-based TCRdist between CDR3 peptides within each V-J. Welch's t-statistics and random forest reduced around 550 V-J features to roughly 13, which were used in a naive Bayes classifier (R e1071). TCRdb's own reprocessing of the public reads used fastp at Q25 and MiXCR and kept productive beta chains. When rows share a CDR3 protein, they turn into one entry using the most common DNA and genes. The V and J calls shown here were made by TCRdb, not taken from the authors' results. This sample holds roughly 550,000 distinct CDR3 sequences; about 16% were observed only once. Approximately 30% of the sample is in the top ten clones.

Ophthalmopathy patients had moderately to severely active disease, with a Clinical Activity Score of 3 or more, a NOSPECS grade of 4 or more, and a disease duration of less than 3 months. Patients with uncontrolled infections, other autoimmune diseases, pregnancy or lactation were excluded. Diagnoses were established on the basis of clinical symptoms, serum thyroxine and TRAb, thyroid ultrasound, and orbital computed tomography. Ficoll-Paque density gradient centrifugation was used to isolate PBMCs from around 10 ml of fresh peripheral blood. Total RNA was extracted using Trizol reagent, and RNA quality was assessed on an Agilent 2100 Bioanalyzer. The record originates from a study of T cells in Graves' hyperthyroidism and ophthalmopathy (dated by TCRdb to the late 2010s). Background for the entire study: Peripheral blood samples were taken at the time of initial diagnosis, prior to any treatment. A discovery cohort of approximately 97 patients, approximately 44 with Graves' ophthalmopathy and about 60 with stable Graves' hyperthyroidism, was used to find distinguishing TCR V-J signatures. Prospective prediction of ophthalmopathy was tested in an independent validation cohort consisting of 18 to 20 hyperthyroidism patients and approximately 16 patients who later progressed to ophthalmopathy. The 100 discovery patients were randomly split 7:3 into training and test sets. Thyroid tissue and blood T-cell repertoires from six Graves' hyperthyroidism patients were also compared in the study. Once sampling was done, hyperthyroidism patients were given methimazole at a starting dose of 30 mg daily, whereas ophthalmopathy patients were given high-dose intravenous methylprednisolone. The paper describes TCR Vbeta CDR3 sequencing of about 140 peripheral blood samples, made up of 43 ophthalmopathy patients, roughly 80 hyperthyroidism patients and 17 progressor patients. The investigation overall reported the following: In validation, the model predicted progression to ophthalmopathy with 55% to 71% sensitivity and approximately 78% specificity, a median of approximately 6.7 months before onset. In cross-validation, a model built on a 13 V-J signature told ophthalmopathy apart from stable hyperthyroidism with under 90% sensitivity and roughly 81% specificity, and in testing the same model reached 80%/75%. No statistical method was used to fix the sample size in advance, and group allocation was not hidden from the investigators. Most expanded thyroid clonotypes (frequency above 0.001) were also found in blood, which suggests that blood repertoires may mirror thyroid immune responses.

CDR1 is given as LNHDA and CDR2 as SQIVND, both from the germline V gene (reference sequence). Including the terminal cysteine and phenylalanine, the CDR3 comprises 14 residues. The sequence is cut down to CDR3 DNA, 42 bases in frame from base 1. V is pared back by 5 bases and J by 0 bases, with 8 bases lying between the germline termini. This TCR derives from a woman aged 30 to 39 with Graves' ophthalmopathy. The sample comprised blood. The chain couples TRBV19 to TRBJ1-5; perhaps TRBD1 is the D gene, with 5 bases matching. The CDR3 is CASSAGNSNQPQHF. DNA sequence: TGTGCCAGTAGTGCAGGGAATAGCAATCAGCCCCAGCATTTT. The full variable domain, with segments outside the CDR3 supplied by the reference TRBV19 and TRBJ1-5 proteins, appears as DGGITQSPKYLFRKEGQNVTLSCEQNLNHDAMYWYRQDPGQGLRLIYYSQIVNDFQKGDIAEGYSVSREKKESFPLTVTSAQKNPTAFYLCASSAGNSNQPQHFGDGTRLSIL.